This T cell receptor (beta chain) stems from a study of T cell repertoires in cytomegalovirus infection. Looking at the study overall: It can be stated that public TCR beta signatures indicated CMV infection as well as a matching HLA type. Broader study findings: HLA-C-restricted, CMV-specific TCR beta clonotypes were dominant ex vivo.

Per germline, CDR1 GTSNPN and CDR2 SVGIG (reference sequence). The CDR3 has 15 amino acids. Trimming took off 3 bases at V and 7 bases at J, with 19 bases between the two ends. One entry per CDR3 protein results from TCRdb running MiXCR on the reads. This table holds 450,000 to 650,000 distinct CDR3 sequences, more than 20% found once. To note about this clonotype: Its cognate antigen is unknown.

This TCR was sampled from a human donor in good health (CMV status not recorded). Some clones in this sample may be carry-over from other donors' samples. Sequenced: PBMCs. The J gene is TRBJ1-5, the V gene TRBV30; D not certain. The CDR3 bases are TGTGCCTGGAGCTGGGGAGGGAATACCCAACAGCCCCAGCATTTT. It specifies CAWSWGGNTQQPQHF.